This T cell receptor beta chain was retrieved from a study of T cells in Graves' hyperthyroidism and ophthalmopathy. The source of the PBMCs was around 9 ml of fresh peripheral blood. RNA transcripts yielded amplified TCR beta CDR3 regions. The TCR CDR3 first-round RT-PCR relied on the HTBI primer set. MiXCR was run by TCRdb on the multiplex PCR reads, yielding one entry per CDR3 protein. The table includes around 690,000 distinct CDR3 sequences, around a sixth detected once. In this sample, this clonotype turned up many times. The CDR3 has 14 amino acids. CDR1 and CDR2 (germline): SGHTA, FQGTGA. V lost 4 bases to trimming and J lost 5 bases, with 15 bases between them.

The rearrangement uses TRBV7-3 and TRBJ2-7; tentative D call: TRBD2 (5 bases). Input material: blood. The sequence was obtained from a man aged 45-65 years with Graves' hyperthyroidism. In nucleotides, the CDR3 is TGTGCCAGCAGCTCTCCTTTATCGGGAAACGAGCAGTACTTC. Translating gives CASSSPLSGNEQYF.